These 7 T cell receptor beta chains were all obtained from the same sample, sequenced in a study of blood T cell repertoires in COVID-19. This table comes from immunoSEQ multiplex PCR, and its TCRdb copy is limited to in-frame clones, with some not included. This table has some 300,000 clones, 70% to 90% appearing once. Sequences were obtained from PBMCs or T cells enriched from blood (not recorded which). Receptor source: a woman aged 25 to 39 who had recovered from COVID-19.

Written as DNA, the CDR3 is TGTGCCAGCAGCGCGACGGGGATGGGCCCCACTGAAGCTTTCTTT. Amino acid sequence: CASSATGMGPTEAFF. This chain joins TRBV7-9 and TRBJ1-1; D unclear. The germline CDR1 and CDR2 sequences are SEHNR and FQNEAQ (reference sequence). Trimming removed 5 bases from V and 4 bases from J, with 17 bases in between. This CDR3 comprises 15 residues.

This clone was counted once. This rearrangement joins TRBV27 to TRBJ1-1; D is possibly TRBD1 (6 bases). V dropped 3 bases and J dropped 0 bases, with 17 bases sitting between them. CDR1 and CDR2 from the germline V gene are MNHEY and SMNVEV (reference sequence). The CDR3 runs to 17 residues. Written as DNA, the CDR3 is TGTGCCAGCAGTTTGGGCCCTTCAGGGGCCGTGAACACTGAAGCTTTCTTT. Its protein is CASSLGPSGAVNTEAFF.

This clone showed up just once. This rearrangement joins TRBV28 to TRBJ2-7, with 9 bases aligning to TRBD1. Unmatched junction bases numbered 7, after V lost 6 bases and J lost 1 base. Germline V gene data show CDR1 as MDHEN and CDR2 as SYDVKM. There are 15 residues in the CDR3. The CDR3 region has the DNA TGTGCCAGCAGATCCCCGACAGGGGGGTCCTACGAGCAGTACTTC. The encoded protein is CASRSPTGGSYEQYF.

V and J are TRBV30 and TRBJ1-2, with D hard to call. The CDR3 spans 14 residues. V was cut by 2 bases and J by 8 bases, with 18 bases left in between. Germline-derived CDR1 and CDR2 are GTSNPN and SVGIG (reference sequence). In DNA form, the CDR3 reads TGTGCCTGGAGTCACAGAAGAACGAGTCGGGGCTACACCTTC. It is translated as CAWSHRRTSRGYTF.

V and J are TRBV5-1 and TRBJ1-3; a possible D gene is TRBD1 (5 bases). V was pared by 4 bases and J by 3 bases, with 17 bases between. The germline gives CDR1 SGHRS, CDR2 YFSETQ. This CDR3 region has 16 residues. The CDR3 here is CASSQTSSGGGNTIYF. Written as DNA, the CDR3 is TGCGCCAGCAGCCAGACATCCTCCGGGGGTGGAAACACCATATATTTT.

This clone occurred once. The chain uses TRBV28 and TRBJ1-4; D is possibly TRBD1 (6 bases). Germline loops: CDR1 MDHEN, CDR2 SYDVKM. The CDR3 runs to 14 residues. V lost 10 bases to trimming and J lost 4 bases, with 16 bases between them. The CDR3 sequence: CATLMDSVNEKLFF. Written as DNA, the CDR3 is TGTGCCACCCTCATGGACAGTGTTAATGAAAAACTGTTTTTT.

The rearrangement uses TRBV10-2 and TRBJ2-1, with a possible D match to TRBD1 (6 bases). The CDR3 sequence is 13 residues long. Deletions cut 10 bases from V and 5 bases from J, with 15 bases between. Per germline, CDR1 WSHSY and CDR2 SAAADI. CDR3 sequence: CATEQGPDNEQFF. The CDR3 DNA is TGCGCCACCGAACAGGGCCCGGACAATGAGCAGTTCTTC.